This TCR beta chain was captured in a study of sequential checkpoint blockade in melanoma. The overall study: TCRbeta immunosequencing was performed on DNA from roughly 91 pretreatment melanoma tumor samples.

General study results and limits: Patients with week-13 increases in T-cell fraction and clonality benefited about 30 times more often.

CDR3 size: 15 residues. V lost 1 base to trimming and J lost 6 bases, with 13 bases between them. CDR1 and CDR2 (germline): SGHNT, YENEEA. This table comes from immunoSEQ multiplex PCR, and its TCRdb copy is limited to in-frame clones, with some not included. The profile shows around 6,200 clones, around 26% of them singletons. This clone was seen at least ten times. Its antigen is not identified. The treatment: randomized to nivolumab then ipilimumab (arm A) or the reverse (arm B). DNA-damaging chemotherapy had not been given to any patient beforehand. The TCR originated in a human donor with melanoma. The chain couples TRBV11-3 to TRBJ2-1, with D perhaps TRBD1 or TRBD2 (6 bases each). The starting material was tumor tissue (inferred from file names), obtained from a patient given nivolumab and ipilimumab in sequence. The CDR3 DNA reads TGTGCCAGCAGCTTAGTGGGGGGCCGAATCAATGAGCAGTTCTTC. The encoded protein is CASSLVGGRINEQFF. Using reference TRBV11-3 and TRBJ2-1 for the parts outside the CDR3, the full variable domain is EAGVVQSPRYKIIEKKQPVAFWCNPISGHNTLYWYLQNLGQGPELLIRYENEEAVDDSQLPKDRFSAERLKGVDSTLKIQPAELGDSAVYLCASSLVGGRINEQFFGPGTRLTVL.